Below are 7 T cell receptor beta chains sequenced from a single sample in a study of glioma-infiltrating T cells after dendritic cell vaccination. Clones were read by immunoSEQ multiplex PCR, and TCRdb kept only the in-frame ones, dropping some. Here the sample spans 75,000 to 100,000 clones, about four fifths being singletons. The material was blood, obtained before dendritic cell vaccination. These TCRs come from a human donor with glioblastoma.

The V gene is TRBV27, the J gene TRBJ1-4, with 8 nucleotides matching TRBD1. The CDR3 runs 16 residues. Unmatched junction bases numbered 5, after V lost 3 bases and J lost 2 bases. Germline V gene lookup returns CDR1 MNHEY and CDR2 SMNVEV (reference sequence). The CDR3 DNA sequence: TGTGCCAGCAGTTTTACAGGGGGGTACACTAATGAAAAACTGTTTTTT. This translates into CASSFTGGYTNEKLFF.

The chain couples TRBV5-1 to TRBJ2-3; TRBD2 matches at 7 bases. The CDR3 is 16 amino acids. The germline gives CDR1 SGHRS, CDR2 YFSETQ. Trimming removed 4 bases from V and 0 bases from J; junction bases left unmatched: 8. CDR3 nucleotides: TGCGCCAGCAGCCCCCGGGAACTAGCGAGCACAGATACGCAGTATTTT. It codes for CASSPRELASTDTQYF. The full variable domain, rest sourced from reference TRBV5-1 and TRBJ2-3, is KAGVTQTPRYLIKTRGQQVTLSCSPISGHRSVSWYQQTPGQGLQFLFEYFSETQRNKGNFPGRFSGRQFSNSRSEMNVSTLELGDSALYLCASSPRELASTDTQYFGPGTRLTVL.

This clone was counted once. The chain joins TRBV30 to TRBJ2-1; the match to TRBD2 covers 7 bases. Looked up from germline, CDR1 is GTSNPN and CDR2 is SVGIG (reference sequence). This CDR3 has 14 amino acids. V shed 4 bases and J 4 bases; nucleotides not matched to a gene: 7. CDR3 DNA: TGTGCCTGGAATTGGGGACTACCATACAATGAGCAGTTCTTC. Translated, it gives CAWNWGLPYNEQFF.

The gene calls are TRBV19 and TRBJ2-6, with D unclear. Germline V gene lookup returns CDR1 LNHDA and CDR2 SQIVND (reference sequence). Trimming took off 9 bases at V and 2 bases at J, with 17 bases between the two ends. The CDR3 length is 16 residues. Here the CDR3 reads CASSLPRGTGANVLTF. The CDR3 DNA follows: TGTGCCAGCTCCCTACCTAGAGGAACTGGGGCCAACGTCCTGACTTTC. The complete variable domain, with remaining parts taken from reference TRBV19 and TRBJ2-6, reads DGGITQSPKYLFRKEGQNVTLSCEQNLNHDAMYWYRQDPGQGLRLIYYSQIVNDFQKGDIAEGYSVSREKKESFPLTVTSAQKNPTAFYLCASSLPRGTGANVLTFGAGSRLTVL.

This sequence joins TRBV5-1 and TRBJ2-5; 13 positions agree with TRBD2. The CDR3 covers 17 residues. J gave up 2 bases and V 0 bases, and 4 bases lay outside the gene matches. Per the germline V gene, CDR1 is SGHRS and CDR2 is YFSETQ. The CDR3: CASSLGLAGGMQETQYF. In DNA form, the CDR3 reads TGCGCCAGCAGCTTGGGACTAGCGGGGGGCATGCAAGAGACCCAGTACTTC.

On this clone itself: Additional DNA sequences in this sample encode the identical CDR3. The CDR3 coding sequence is TGTGCCAGCAGCCCCGGGACGGGAGTCTACGAGCAGTACTTC. Translation: CASSPGTGVYEQYF. The gene calls are TRBV6-5 and TRBJ2-7, with a tentative D call TRBD2 (6 bases). Germline CDR1 and CDR2: MNHEY and SVGAGI. This CDR3 comprises 14 residues. V was clipped by 6 bases and J by 3 bases, with 15 bases between them.

This chain joins TRBV2 and TRBJ1-5, with D possibly being TRBD1 (5 bases). This CDR3 has 15 residues. Germline V CDR1 and CDR2: SNHLY, FYNNEI. Trimming cost V 5 bases and J 5 bases, with 16 bases left between them. CDR3 sequence reads: CASSSYGGVDQPQHF. In nucleotides, the CDR3 is TGTGCCAGCAGTTCCTACGGAGGGGTGGATCAGCCCCAGCATTTT.